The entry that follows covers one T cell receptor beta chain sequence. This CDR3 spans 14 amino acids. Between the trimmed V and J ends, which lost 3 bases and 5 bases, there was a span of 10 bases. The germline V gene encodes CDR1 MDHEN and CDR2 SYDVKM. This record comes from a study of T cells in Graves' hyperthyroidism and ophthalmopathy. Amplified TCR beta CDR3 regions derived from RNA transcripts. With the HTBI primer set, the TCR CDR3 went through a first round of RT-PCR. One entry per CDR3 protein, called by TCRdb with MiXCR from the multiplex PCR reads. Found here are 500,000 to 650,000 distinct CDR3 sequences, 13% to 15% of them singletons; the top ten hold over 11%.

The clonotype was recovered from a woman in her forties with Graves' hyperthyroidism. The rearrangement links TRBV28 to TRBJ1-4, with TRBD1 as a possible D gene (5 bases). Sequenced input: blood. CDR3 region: CASSFIRDNEKLFF. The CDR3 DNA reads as TGTGCCAGCAGTTTCATCAGGGACAATGAAAAACTGTTTTTT.